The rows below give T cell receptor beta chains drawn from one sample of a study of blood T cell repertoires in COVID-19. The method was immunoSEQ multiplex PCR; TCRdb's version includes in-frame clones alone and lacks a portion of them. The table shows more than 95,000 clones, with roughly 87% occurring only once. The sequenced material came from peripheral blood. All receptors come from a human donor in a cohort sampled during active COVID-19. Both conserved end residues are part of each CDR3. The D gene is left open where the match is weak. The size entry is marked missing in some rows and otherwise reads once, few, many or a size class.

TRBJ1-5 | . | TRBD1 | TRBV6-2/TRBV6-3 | CASSYRGQGIQPQHF | TGTGCCAGCAGTTACCGGGGACAGGGTATCCAGCCCCAGCATTTT
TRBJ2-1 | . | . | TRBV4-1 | CASRQAGYMDNEQFF | TGCGCCAGCAGGCAAGCAGGGTATATGGATAATGAGCAGTTCTTC
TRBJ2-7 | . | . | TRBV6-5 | CASRSNLPQSYEQYF | TGTGCCAGCAGATCCAACTTACCTCAATCCTACGAGCAGTACTTC
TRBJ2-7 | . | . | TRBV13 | CASSLGGSSYEQYF | TGTGCCAGCAGCTTAGGCGGTAGCTCCTACGAGCAGTACTTC
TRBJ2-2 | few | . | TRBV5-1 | CASSQGRVHTGELFF | TGCGCCAGCAGCCAGGGGCGAGTCCACACCGGGGAGCTGTTTTTT
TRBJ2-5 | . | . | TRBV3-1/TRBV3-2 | CASSQIGGQETQYF | TGTGCCAGCAGCCAGATAGGAGGACAAGAGACCCAGTACTTC
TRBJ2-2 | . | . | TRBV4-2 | CASSQAPLRPGTYPGELFF | TGTGCCAGCAGCCAAGCCCCCCTTCGTCCCGGGACATACCCCGGGGAGCTGTTTTTT
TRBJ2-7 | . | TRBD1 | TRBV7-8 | CASSYQIRTGAQYF | TGTGCCAGCAGCTACCAGATACGGACAGGGGCGCAGTACTTC
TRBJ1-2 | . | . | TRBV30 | CAWSVGGANYGYTF | TGTGCCTGGAGTGTAGGGGGAGCTAACTATGGCTACACCTTC
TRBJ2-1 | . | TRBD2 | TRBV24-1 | CATSDLGLAGGDEQFF | TGTGCCACCAGTGATTTGGGACTAGCGGGAGGGGATGAGCAGTTCTTC
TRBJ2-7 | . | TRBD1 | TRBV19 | CASSTRTGNYEQYF | TGTGCCAGTAGTACCCGGACAGGGAACTACGAGCAGTACTTC
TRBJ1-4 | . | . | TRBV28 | CASSRSKQVTELFF | TGTGCCAGCAGTCGCTCGAAACAGGTCACGGAACTGTTTTTT
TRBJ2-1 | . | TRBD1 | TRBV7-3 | CASSSKTGGSRDNEQFF | TGTGCCAGCAGCTCCAAGACAGGGGGCAGTCGAGACAATGAGCAGTTCTTC
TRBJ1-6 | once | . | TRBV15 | CATAGSYNSPLHF | TGTGCCACAGCCGGCTCCTATAATTCACCCCTCCACTTT
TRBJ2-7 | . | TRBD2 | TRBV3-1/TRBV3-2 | CASSSRLAGGSGSYEQYF | TGTGCCAGCAGCAGCCGACTAGCGGGCGGCTCGGGGTCCTACGAGCAGTACTTC
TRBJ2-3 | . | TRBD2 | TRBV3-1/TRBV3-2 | CASSQGTSGGSTDTQYF | TGTGCCAGCAGCCAAGGTACTAGCGGGGGGTCTACAGATACGCAGTATTTT
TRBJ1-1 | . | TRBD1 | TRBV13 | CASSHGTANTEAFF | TGTGCCAGCAGCCACGGGACAGCGAACACTGAAGCTTTCTTT
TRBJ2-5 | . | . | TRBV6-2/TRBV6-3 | CASSTGLETQYF | TGTGCCAGCAGCACAGGGTTGGAGACCCAGTACTTC
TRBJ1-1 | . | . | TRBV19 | CASSKDRPPWTEAFF | TGTGCCAGTAGTAAGGACAGACCCCCTTGGACTGAAGCTTTCTTT
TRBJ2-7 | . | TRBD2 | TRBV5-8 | CASSLAGLAGGFAYEQYF | TGTGCCAGCAGCTTGGCTGGACTAGCGGGAGGATTCGCCTACGAGCAGTACTTC
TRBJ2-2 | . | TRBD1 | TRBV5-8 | CASSLRGLVTGELFF | TGTGCCAGCAGCTTAAGGGGGCTAGTCACCGGGGAGCTGTTTTTT
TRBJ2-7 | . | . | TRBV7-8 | CASSWGLAEEQYF | TGTGCCAGCAGCTGGGGGCTAGCGGAGGAGCAGTACTTC
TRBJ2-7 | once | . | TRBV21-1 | CASSTLAGPTYEQYF | TGTGCCAGCAGCACTCTAGCGGGTCCCACCTACGAGCAGTACTTC
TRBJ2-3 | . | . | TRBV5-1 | CASSLVGREYSTDTQYF | TGCGCCAGCAGCTTGGTCGGACGGGAGTACAGCACAGATACGCAGTATTTT
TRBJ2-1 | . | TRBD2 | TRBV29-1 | CSVEPLAGVSGNEQFF | TGCAGCGTTGAACCGCTGGCGGGAGTATCGGGGAATGAGCAGTTCTTC
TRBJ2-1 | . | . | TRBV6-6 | CASSPGTRVHEQFF | TGTGCCAGCAGCCCCGGGACAAGGGTGCATGAGCAGTTCTTC
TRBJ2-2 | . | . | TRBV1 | CTSGDRGSATGELFF | TGCACCAGCGGCGACAGGGGATCGGCGACCGGGGAGCTGTTTTTT
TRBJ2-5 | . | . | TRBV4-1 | CASSPTGTPNQETQYF | TGCGCCAGCAGCCCGACCGGGACACCGAACCAAGAGACCCAGTACTTC
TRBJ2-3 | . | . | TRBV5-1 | CASYTGIMTDTQYF | TGCGCCAGCTATACGGGGATAATGACAGATACGCAGTATTTT
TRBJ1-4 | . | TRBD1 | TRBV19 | CASSISGGGLNEKLFF | TGTGCCAGTAGTATATCAGGAGGGGGCTTAAATGAAAAACTGTTTTTT
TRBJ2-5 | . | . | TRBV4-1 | CASSQPARGQTQYF | TGCGCCAGCAGCCAACCGGCGCGGGGCCAGACCCAGTACTTC
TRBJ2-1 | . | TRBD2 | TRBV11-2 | CASSSLAGAYNEQFF | TGTGCCAGCAGCTCACTAGCGGGGGCCTACAATGAGCAGTTCTTC
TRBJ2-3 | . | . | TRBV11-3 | CASSPGQSTDTQYF | TGTGCCAGCAGCCCTGGACAGAGCACAGATACGCAGTATTTT
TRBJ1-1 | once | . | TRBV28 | CASRPPDRLNTEAFF | TGTGCCAGCAGGCCTCCAGACAGGTTGAACACTGAAGCTTTCTTT
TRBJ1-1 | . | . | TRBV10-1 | CASTHRGDTEAFF | TGCGCCAGCACCCATCGGGGGGACACTGAAGCTTTCTTT
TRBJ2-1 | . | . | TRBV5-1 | CASSTEQVPYNEQFF | TGCGCCAGCAGCACCGAACAGGTCCCCTACAATGAGCAGTTCTTC
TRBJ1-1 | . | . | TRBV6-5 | CASRDRNTEAFF | TGTGCCAGCAGGGACAGAAACACTGAAGCTTTCTTT
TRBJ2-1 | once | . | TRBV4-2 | CASSQDLSGGYNEQFF | TGTGCCAGCAGCCAAGATTTGAGCGGAGGGTACAATGAGCAGTTCTTC
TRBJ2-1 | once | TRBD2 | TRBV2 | CATVRGTSGSSEQFF | TGTGCCACCGTACGAGGGACTAGCGGGAGTAGTGAGCAGTTCTTC
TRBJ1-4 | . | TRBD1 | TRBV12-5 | CASGSPSGTGGISGEKLFF | TGTGCTAGTGGTTCACCTTCGGGGACAGGGGGAATCTCAGGGGAAAAACTGTTTTTT
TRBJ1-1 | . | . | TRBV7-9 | CASSFWGGTEAFF | TGTGCCAGCAGCTTTTGGGGGGGCACTGAAGCTTTCTTT